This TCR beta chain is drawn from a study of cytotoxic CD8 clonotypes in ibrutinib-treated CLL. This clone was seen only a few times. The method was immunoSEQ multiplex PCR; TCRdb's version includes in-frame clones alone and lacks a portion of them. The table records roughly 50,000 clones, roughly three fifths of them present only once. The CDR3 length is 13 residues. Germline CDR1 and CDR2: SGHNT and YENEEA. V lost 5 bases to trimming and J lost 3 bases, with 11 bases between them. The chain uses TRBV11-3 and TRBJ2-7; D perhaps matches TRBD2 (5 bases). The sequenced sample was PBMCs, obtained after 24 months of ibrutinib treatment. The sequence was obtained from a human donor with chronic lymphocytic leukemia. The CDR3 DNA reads TGTGCCAGCAGCCTTAGAGAGGGCTACGAGCAGTACTTC. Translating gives CASSLREGYEQYF.